This T cell receptor beta chain came from a study of OX40 agonist ivuxolimab in advanced cancers. Sequencing was performed with immunoSEQ multiplex PCR; in TCRdb, only in-frame clones are kept and a portion is missing. The repertoire holds 55,000 to 75,000 clones, with approximately 91% as singletons. V dropped 5 bases and J dropped 6 bases, with 10 bases sitting between them. The length of the CDR3 is 13 residues. CDR1 and CDR2 (germline): SGHTA, FQGTGA. V gene TRBV7-3 combines with J gene TRBJ1-4; D is uncertain. The TCR originated in an adult with an advanced solid tumor such as melanoma, head and neck, liver or kidney cancer. The source was CD4+ or CD8+ T cells sorted from blood, collected in a trial of the OX40 agonist ivuxolimab. This CDR3 reads CASSPEADEKLFF. CDR3 in DNA: TGTGCCAGCAGCCCGGAGGCTGATGAAAAACTGTTTTTT.